This T cell receptor beta chain was found in a study of blood T cells in healthy people across ages (dated by TCRdb to the mid-2010s). With respect to the entire study: In model experiments, roughly one uniquely barcoded TCR beta cDNA molecule per two T cells was captured by template switching. Age-related changes in TCR beta repertoire diversity were measured in the study by deep sequencing normalized with unique cDNA molecular identifiers. To avoid experimental bias, donors of different ages were distributed randomly across sequencing lanes. Using the same blood draw, the study looked at two additional independent replicas of 1 million unique cDNA reads for two donors, one aged 18 to 30 and the other aged 80 or older. The donors were divided into four age groups: young (average approximately 17 years), middle-aged (under 40), aged (under 70) and long-lived (about 79). Broad study findings and their caveats: Since profiling was done on bulk unsorted PBMCs, naive and antigen-experienced compartments could not be conclusively compared. As age increased, observed TCR beta diversity per million T cells dropped in a roughly linear way, and a significant reduction was already evident by age roughly 36. Estimates of total diversity from one million sequenced T cells were regarded as lower bounds and underestimates. The percentage of naive T cells measured by flow cytometry correlated strongly with observed TCR beta diversity. Compared with the aged group, the long-lived group had more naive CD4+ T cells, fewer expanded clones and increased TCR diversity, suggesting age selection. Donor CMV infection status was unknown, potentially confounding age-related changes in expanded clonotypes.

Donors were 39 systemically healthy Caucasian individuals from Russia aged about 6 to 100 years. Each donor gave 8 to 10 milliliters of peripheral blood, collected into EDTA-treated Vacutainer tubes. Ficoll-Paque density-gradient centrifugation was used to isolate PBMCs, with at least 6 million obtained per sample. Trizol reagent was used to extract total RNA from PBMCs, with at least 6 micrograms per sample. For every donor, an aliquot of PBMCs went through flow cytometry to measure the percentages of naive CD45RAhigh/CD27high T cells. From the cysteine up to the phenylalanine, the CDR3 has a length of 18 residues. Left in the record is the CDR3 DNA by itself, 54 bases read in frame from the first base. The germline V gene specifies SGHAT as CDR1 and FQNNGV as CDR2. The junction shows trimming of 2 bases on V and 5 bases on J, and the gene matches do not reach 10 bases of it. On this clonotype: No cognate antigen has been identified for it. Base qualities are not recorded, but no much larger clone differs from it by a single base.

The library came from 5' RACE. Sequencing took place on an Illumina HiSeq 2500. The second PCR ran for about 7 to 11 cycles and used a J-beta primer mix along with a sample-barcoded 5' primer. A unique molecular identifier was introduced onto each TCR beta cDNA molecule by a template-switch 5' adaptor carrying 12 random nucleotides. Each sample yielded at least 2.5 million CDR3-containing paired-end reads. First-strand cDNA synthesis was performed from all RNA using the Mint cDNA synthesis kit, with priming by a TRBC-specific oligonucleotide. After uracil-DNA glycosylase treatment, a first 18-cycle PCR used universal primers M1SS and BC2_uni_R on all cDNA. For the original study's pipeline: Each sample was normalized by randomly selecting 1 million high-quality reads, each carrying a distinct molecular identifier. Reads sharing molecular identifiers were discarded rather than binned into consensus sequences. MiTCR, with a Q25 quality threshold and the strictest error-elimination algorithm, was used for CDR3 identification, clonotype clustering and error correction. A nonparametric unseen species model with Euler transformation was used to estimate a lower bound on total TCR beta diversity. The public reads were run again by TCRdb, first through fastp at Q25 and then through MiXCR, and only productive beta chains were kept. Identical CDR3 proteins give one entry, which carries the most common genes and DNA. The V and J calls here are based on TCRdb, not the publication. The sample table lists some 1.5 million distinct CDR3 sequences, roughly 43% of them with a count of one. Less than 5% of the sample is held by the ten biggest clonotypes.

The rearrangement joined TRBV11-2 to TRBJ2-1; 12 bases in the junction line up with TRBD2. This TCR was sampled from a woman in her late teens or twenties in good health. Sequencing was done on a sample of blood. The CDR3 sequence is CASSLWLAGGSMDNEQFF. The DNA reads TGTGCCAGCAGCTTATGGCTAGCGGGGGGGAGTATGGACAATGAGCAGTTCTTC.